Listed below are T cell receptor beta chains from one sample, sequenced in a study of blood T cell repertoires in COVID-19. Sequencing used immunoSEQ multiplex PCR; TCRdb keeps in-frame clones, though not all of them. This table holds a few hundred thousand clones, around 80% found once. Sequenced: PBMCs or T cells enriched from blood (not recorded which). These receptors came from a man younger than 40 with acute COVID-19. CDR3s include the opening cysteine and the closing phenylalanine or tryptophan.

V gene: TRBV6-5; CDR3 protein: CASSYTGHQNTEAFF
V gene: TRBV11-2; CDR3 protein: CASSDRTGEGNTIYF
V gene: TRBV14; CDR3 protein: CASSLGPVTGVTGELFF
V gene: TRBV29-1; CDR3 protein: CSVVLPGGIGNTIYF
V gene: TRBV6-5; CDR3 protein: CASSPMILANYGYTF
V gene: TRBV6-5; CDR3 protein: CASSYGGVNQPQHF
V gene: TRBV5-4; CDR3 protein: CASSSGGRQNYGYTF
V gene: TRBV6-5; CDR3 protein: CASRSQGATGELFF
V gene: TRBV5-1; CDR3 protein: CASSGQNEKLFF
V gene: TRBV5-4; CDR3 protein: CASTPGGGIYNEQFF
V gene: TRBV2; CDR3 protein: CASTLYLSNQPQHF
V gene: TRBV4-2; CDR3 protein: CASSQEVAPRTDTQYF
V gene: TRBV6-5; CDR3 protein: CASERGGLRDTEAFF
V gene: TRBV28; CDR3 protein: CASSKRTGRYNQPQHF
V gene: TRBV6-2/TRBV6-3; CDR3 protein: CASSRGGGELFF
V gene: TRBV6-5; CDR3 protein: CASSHRGAVRDEQFF
V gene: TRBV10-3; CDR3 protein: CAISPNSNTEAFF
V gene: TRBV7-6; CDR3 protein: CASSLEAFSRMSSGNTIYF
V gene: TRBV5-1; CDR3 protein: CASSYAGTRTGELFF
V gene: TRBV20-1; CDR3 protein: CSASSWARMADNEQFF
V gene: TRBV28; CDR3 protein: CASCYSGSNYGYTF
V gene: TRBV5-1; CDR3 protein: CASSLWTLNTEAFF
V gene: TRBV6-5; CDR3 protein: CASQGNSPLHF
V gene: TRBV2; CDR3 protein: CASSGLGPQHF
V gene: TRBV4-3; CDR3 protein: CASSQDFGPSGYNEQFF
V gene: TRBV11-2; CDR3 protein: CASSLLAGNTGELFF
V gene: TRBV7-6; CDR3 protein: CASSLGGAEYGYTF
V gene: TRBV5-4; CDR3 protein: CASSPRAGIEAFF
V gene: TRBV9; CDR3 protein: CASRETVNTGELFF
V gene: TRBV7-9; CDR3 protein: CASSIGQSNQPQHF
V gene: TRBV19; CDR3 protein: CASSIGMAGRTEAFF
V gene: TRBV5-1; CDR3 protein: CASSLLGGASTEAFF
V gene: TRBV12-5; CDR3 protein: CASGFGVNQPQHF
V gene: TRBV2; CDR3 protein: CASSWTGPQHF
V gene: TRBV6-6; CDR3 protein: CASSYPGTSYNEQFF
V gene: TRBV5-1; CDR3 protein: CASSFGGRAGNEKLFF
V gene: TRBV29-1; CDR3 protein: CSVEGQGARGYTF
V gene: TRBV3-1/TRBV3-2; CDR3 protein: CASSQSVAGSNEQFF
V gene: TRBV6-4; CDR3 protein: CASSGGQENTGELFF
V gene: TRBV6-2/TRBV6-3; CDR3 protein: CASSYRQGVSPLHF
V gene: TRBV9; CDR3 protein: CASSGRGLGEKLFF
V gene: TRBV18; CDR3 protein: CASSRGTGGAMTEAFF